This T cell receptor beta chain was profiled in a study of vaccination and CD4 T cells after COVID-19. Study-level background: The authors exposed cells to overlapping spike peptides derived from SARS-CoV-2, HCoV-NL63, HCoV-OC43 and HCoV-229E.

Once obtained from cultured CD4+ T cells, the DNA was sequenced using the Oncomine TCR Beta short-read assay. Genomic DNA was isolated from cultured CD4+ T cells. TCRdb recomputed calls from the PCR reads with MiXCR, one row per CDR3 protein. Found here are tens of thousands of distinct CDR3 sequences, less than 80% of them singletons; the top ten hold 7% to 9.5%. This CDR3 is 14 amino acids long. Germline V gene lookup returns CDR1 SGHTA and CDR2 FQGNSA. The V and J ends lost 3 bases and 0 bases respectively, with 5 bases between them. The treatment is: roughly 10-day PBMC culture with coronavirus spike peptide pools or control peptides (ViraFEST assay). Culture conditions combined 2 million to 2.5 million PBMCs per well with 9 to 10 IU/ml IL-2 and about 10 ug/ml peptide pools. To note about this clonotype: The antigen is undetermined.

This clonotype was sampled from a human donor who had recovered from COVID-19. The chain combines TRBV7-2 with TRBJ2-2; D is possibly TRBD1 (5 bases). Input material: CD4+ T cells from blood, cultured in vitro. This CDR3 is CASSLTANTGELFF. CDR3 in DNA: TGTGCCAGCAGCTTGACAGCGAACACCGGGGAGCTGTTTTTT.